This TCR beta chain originates from a study of shared clonotypes between healthy human individuals. Genomic DNA from each subset was divided evenly over several immunoSEQ plates. Method: immunoSEQ multiplex PCR; TCRdb's copy keeps in-frame clones and lacks some. The sample carries about 470,000 clones, about 76% recorded once. The TCR was taken from a woman aged 40 to 55 in good health. Some clones in this sample may be carry-over from other donors' samples. Input material: PBMCs.

The CDR3 nucleotides read TGTGCCAGCAGCTTAGACAGGGGGAAGAATGGCTACACCTTC. Protein: CASSLDRGKNGYTF. The chain joins TRBV7-8 to TRBJ1-2, with TRBD1 matching 8 bases. Germline V CDR1 and CDR2: SGHVS, FQNEAQ. The CDR3 is 14 amino acids. V was clipped by 1 base and J by 6 bases; unmatched bases: 4.